This T cell receptor beta chain was identified during a study of regulatory T cells in long-lasting Graves disease (dated by TCRdb to the early 2020s). Study-level background: To count as having persistent Graves' disease, a patient had to have received antithyroid drug treatment for over 5 years with TSH receptor autoantibodies remaining persistently positive. Patients with persistent Graves' disease were compared with patients with newly diagnosed Graves' disease using TCR sequencing and RNA sequencing of peripheral blood. The study was registered as a clinical trial and conducted in China. A total of approximately 35 samples underwent TCR sequencing: approximately 13 from persistent and around 20 from newly diagnosed Graves' disease patients. In the clinical cohort, patients with persistent Graves' disease had used antithyroid drugs for an average of about 9.4 years. What the study reported, not specific to this receptor: Preferential use of TRBV28, TRBJ1-2 and TRBJ2-5 was observed in persistent disease, whereas TRBV20-1 and TRBJ2-1 were favored in newly diagnosed disease. Patients with persistent disease shared more public clonotypes (approximately 2,500) than newly diagnosed patients did (around 930). Only peripheral blood was studied, because thyroid tissue, the primary lesion, was inaccessible. Sequencing and analysis were limited to the TCR beta chain. Compared with newly diagnosed patients, persistent Graves' disease patients had lower TCR Shannon entropy and fewer highly expanded clones, which suggests clonal expansion. As a limitation, the authors acknowledged that the small sample size may reduce accuracy.

The time point label for this specimen denotes: persistent/refractory GD, antithyroid drugs over 5 years with positive TRAb. For both TCR sequencing and RNA sequencing, RNA was extracted from PBMCs in TRIzol. Graves' disease was diagnosed according to American Thyroid Association guidelines. Patients were recruited from an endocrinology department in Xi'an, China. Each patient gave 7 to 9.5 milliliters of peripheral blood, collected in an EDTA anticoagulant tube. Ficoll Paque Plus density gradient separation was used to isolate PBMCs, and no further T cell sorting was performed. RNA quality was checked with an Agilent 2100 Bioanalyzer and agarose gel, and concentration with a NanoDrop 2000. As concerns this clonotype: No cognate antigen has been identified for it. Base qualities are not at hand, and no much larger clone is one base apart.

Library method: multiplex PCR. The sequencer listed for this sample is Illumina HiSeq 4000. iRepertoire HTBI primers and Arm-PCR amplification of CDR3 regions were used to construct TCR beta libraries. PCR products were gel purified before sequencing. In the source study's methods: Gene usage analysis of CDR3 amino acid clonotypes relied on the approximately 60 TRBV and about 15 TRBJ segments identified across samples. COPE and FqMerger were used to merge filtered high-quality paired reads into contigs. BLAST was used to align contigs to the IMGT TRBV, TRBD and TRBJ reference genes, and CDR3 was defined following IMGT. Clonotypes above 0.1% frequency were classified as highly expanded clones. Repertoire diversity was measured by Shannon entropy, and V-J evenness by the Gini coefficient. A clonotype found in more than one individual was treated as public. TCRdb ran its own pipeline on the public reads, namely fastp trimming at Q25 and MiXCR clone calling, and kept in-frame beta chains. Each CDR3 protein gets just one entry, which takes the most common genes and DNA from the rows behind it. The V and J calls here are based on TCRdb, not the publication. In this sample the table shows a few hundred thousand distinct CDR3 sequences, less than 25% of which occur a single time. The ten largest clonotypes hold roughly 30% of the sample.

There are 15 amino acids in the CDR3, from cysteine to phenylalanine inclusive. CDR3 DNA only is kept here, 45 bases in frame from base 1. CDR1 and CDR2 are read off the germline V gene (reference sequence) as LNHDA and SQIVND. Sequenced here: peripheral blood mononuclear cells (PBMCs), sampled when the disease was refractory, from a patient treated with antithyroid drugs. The TCR originated in a female donor with Graves disease. Rearrangement joined TRBV19 to TRBJ1-5; a tentative D call is TRBD1 (6 bases match). The sequence in DNA is TGTCCCACAACAAGGTCAGGGGCTAGCAATCAGCCCCAGCATTTT. This is translated as CPTTRSGASNQPQHF.